This paragraph covers one T cell receptor (beta chain) sequence. No per-base quality is available; no much larger clone lies one base away. The sample is drawn from a study of T cells in tuberculosis (dated by TCRdb to the late 2010s). About the investigation overall: To characterize T cells specific for the mycobacterial lipid antigen glucose monomycolate (GMM), the study used CD1B tetramers together with high-throughput TCR immunosequencing.

The study at large found these results: T cells binding the CD1B-GMM tetramer with low affinity may have been missed by the stringent sort gate.

Sequences MNHEY (CDR1) and SVGAGI (CDR2) are obtained from the germline V gene. Compared with germline, V lacks 6 bases and J lacks 2 bases; bases without a gene match: 6. The CDR3 starts with the cysteine, ends with the phenylalanine, and has 15 residues. The DNA shown is the 45-base CDR3, in frame from base 1. After being thawed and rested overnight, PBMC were stained with GMM-loaded CD1B tetramer, a Live/Dead dye and anti-CD3, and were then sorted on a FACS Aria II. CD1B tetramers were loaded with C32 glucose monomycolate purified from Rhodococcus equi. Before cryopreservation, the PBMC later used for tetramer sorting had been depleted of CD14-expressing monocytes as part of a separate study. From each donor, 95,000 to 100,000 tetramer-negative cells were sorted and analyzed together with the tetramer-positive cells. GMM-loaded CD1B tetramers were used to sort antigen-specific T cells from a handful of healthy South African adults.

Because TCR-alpha and TCR-beta chains were sequenced unpaired, no information on chain pairing was available. The immunoSEQ multiplex PCR assay was used to generate TCR libraries, with TCR-beta and/or TCR-alpha/delta assays applied to each sample. The amplified TCR libraries were sequenced using the Illumina high-throughput platform. As for the original processing: Clustering and dimensionality reduction relied on pairwise TCRdist distances among GMM-specific receptors from T cells that were either sorted ex vivo or expanded in vitro. Sequence motifs defined by gene usage and CDR3 content were tested for enrichment in tetramer-positive versus tetramer-negative populations. Sourced from immuneACCESS, this table was stored by TCRdb with only in-frame sequences that have V and J called. A share of the clones is absent; for the studies checked, an unresolved V gene accounts for under half, and the remainder has no known explanation. V, J and clone size were drawn from that table, and D and trimming were deduced from the DNA. The sample table shows approximately 100,000 clones, and approximately 90% are seen once. The ten largest make up less than 2.5% of the sample.

Specimen: CD1b-GMM tetramer-negative cells sorted from PBMCs. The cell subset or site label of this sample denotes: T cells not binding CD1B-GMM tetramer, sorted from same donor. The chain is made from TRBV6-5 and TRBJ1-4; TRBD1 fits 7 bases in the junction. This clonotype originated in an adult woman with latent tuberculosis. The CDR3 sequence is CASSGQVGTNEKLFF. The base sequence is TGTGCCAGCAGCGGACAGGTTGGGACTAATGAAAAACTGTTTTTT.